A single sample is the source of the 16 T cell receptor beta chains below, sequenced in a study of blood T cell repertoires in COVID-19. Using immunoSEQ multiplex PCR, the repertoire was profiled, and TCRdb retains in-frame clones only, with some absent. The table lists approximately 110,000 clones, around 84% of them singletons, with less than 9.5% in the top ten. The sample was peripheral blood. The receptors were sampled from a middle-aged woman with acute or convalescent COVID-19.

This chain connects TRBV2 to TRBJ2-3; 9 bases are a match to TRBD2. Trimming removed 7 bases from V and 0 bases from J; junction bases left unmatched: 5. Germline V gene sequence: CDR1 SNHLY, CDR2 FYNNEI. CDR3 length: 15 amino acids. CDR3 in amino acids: CASKGGGVSTDTQYF. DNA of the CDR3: TGTGCCAGCAAGGGCGGGGGGGTCAGCACAGATACGCAGTATTTT. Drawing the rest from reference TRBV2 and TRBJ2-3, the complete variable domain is EPEVTQTPSHQVTQMGQEVILRCVPISNHLYFYWYRQILGQKVEFLVSFYNNEISEKSEIFDDQFSVERPDGSNFTLKIRSTKLEDSAMYFCASKGGGVSTDTQYFGPGTRLTVL.

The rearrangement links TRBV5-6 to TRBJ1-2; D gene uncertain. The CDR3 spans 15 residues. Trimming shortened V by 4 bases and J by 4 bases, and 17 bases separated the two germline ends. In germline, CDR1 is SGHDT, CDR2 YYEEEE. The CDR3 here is CASSLRLGVGYGYTF. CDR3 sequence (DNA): TGTGCCAGCAGCCTAAGGCTCGGGGTTGGCTATGGCTACACCTTC.

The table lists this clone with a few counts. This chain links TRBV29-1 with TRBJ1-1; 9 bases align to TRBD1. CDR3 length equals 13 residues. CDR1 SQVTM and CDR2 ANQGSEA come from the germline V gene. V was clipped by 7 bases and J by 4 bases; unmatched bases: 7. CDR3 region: CSARTGAITEAFF. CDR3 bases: TGCAGCGCTAGGACAGGGGCAATCACTGAAGCTTTCTTT.

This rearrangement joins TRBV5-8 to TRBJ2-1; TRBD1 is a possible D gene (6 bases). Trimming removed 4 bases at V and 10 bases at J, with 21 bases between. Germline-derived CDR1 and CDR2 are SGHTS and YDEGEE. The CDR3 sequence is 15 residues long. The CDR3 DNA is TGTGCCAGCAGCCCGGGGACAAATCCAAGGGGGGAGCAGTTCTTC. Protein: CASSPGTNPRGEQFF.

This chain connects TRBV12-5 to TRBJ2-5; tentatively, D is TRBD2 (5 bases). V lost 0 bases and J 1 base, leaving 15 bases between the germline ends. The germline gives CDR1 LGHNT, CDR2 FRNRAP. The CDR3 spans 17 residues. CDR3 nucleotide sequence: TGTGCTAGTGGTTTGGTACCTGGTGTGGGGAGCCAAGAGACCCAGTACTTC. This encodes CASGLVPGVGSQETQYF. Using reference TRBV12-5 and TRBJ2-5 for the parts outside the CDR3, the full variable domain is DARVTQTPRHKVTEMGQEVTMRCQPILGHNTVFWYRQTMMQGLELLAYFRNRAPLDDSGMPKDRFSAEMPDATLATLKIQPSEPRDSAVYFCASGLVPGVGSQETQYFGPGTRLLVL.

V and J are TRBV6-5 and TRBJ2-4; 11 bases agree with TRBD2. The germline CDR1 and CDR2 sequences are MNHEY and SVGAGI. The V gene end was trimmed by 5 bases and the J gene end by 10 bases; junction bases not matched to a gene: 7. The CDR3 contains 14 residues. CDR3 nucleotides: TGTGCCAGCAGTCTGCAGACTAGCGGGGTTATTCAGTACTTC. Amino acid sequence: CASSLQTSGVIQYF.

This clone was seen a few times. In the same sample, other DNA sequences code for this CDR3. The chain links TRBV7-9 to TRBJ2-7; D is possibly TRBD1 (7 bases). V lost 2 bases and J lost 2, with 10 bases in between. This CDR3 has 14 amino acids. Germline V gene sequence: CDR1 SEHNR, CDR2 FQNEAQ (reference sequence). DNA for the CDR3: TGTGCCAGCAGCTTACAGGGGGGTACCTACGAGCAGTACTTC. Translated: CASSLQGGTYEQYF.

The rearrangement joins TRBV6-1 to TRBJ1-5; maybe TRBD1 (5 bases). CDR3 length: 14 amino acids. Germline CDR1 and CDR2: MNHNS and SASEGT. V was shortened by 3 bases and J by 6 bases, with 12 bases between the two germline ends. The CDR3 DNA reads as TGTGCCAGCAGTGAGATGCAGGGCAGTCAGCCCCAGCATTTT. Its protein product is CASSEMQGSQPQHF.

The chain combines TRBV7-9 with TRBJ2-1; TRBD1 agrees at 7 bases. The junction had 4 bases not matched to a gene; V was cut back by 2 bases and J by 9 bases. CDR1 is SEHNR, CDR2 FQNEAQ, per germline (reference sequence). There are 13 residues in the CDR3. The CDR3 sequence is CASSLTGVGEQFF. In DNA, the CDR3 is TGTGCCAGCAGCTTAACAGGGGTCGGTGAGCAGTTCTTC.

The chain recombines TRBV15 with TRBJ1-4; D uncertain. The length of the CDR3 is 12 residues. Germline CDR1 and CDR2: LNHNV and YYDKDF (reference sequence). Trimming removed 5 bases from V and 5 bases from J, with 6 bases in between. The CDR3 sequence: CATSGPNEKLFF. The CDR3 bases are TGTGCCACCAGCGGCCCCAATGAAAAACTGTTTTTT.

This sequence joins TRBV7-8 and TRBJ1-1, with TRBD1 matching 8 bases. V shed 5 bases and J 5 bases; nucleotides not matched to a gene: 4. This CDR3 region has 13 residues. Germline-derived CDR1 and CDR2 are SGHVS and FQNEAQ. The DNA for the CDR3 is TGTGCCAGCAGCGGCCGACAGGGGACTGAAGCTTTCTTT. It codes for CASSGRQGTEAFF.

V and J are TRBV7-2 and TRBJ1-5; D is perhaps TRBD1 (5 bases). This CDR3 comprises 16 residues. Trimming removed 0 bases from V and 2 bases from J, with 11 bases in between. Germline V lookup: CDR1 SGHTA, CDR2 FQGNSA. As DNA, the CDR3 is TGTGCCAGCAGCTTAGCGGGGGGGTTAGGCAATCAGCCCCAGCATTTT. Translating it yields CASSLAGGLGNQPQHF.

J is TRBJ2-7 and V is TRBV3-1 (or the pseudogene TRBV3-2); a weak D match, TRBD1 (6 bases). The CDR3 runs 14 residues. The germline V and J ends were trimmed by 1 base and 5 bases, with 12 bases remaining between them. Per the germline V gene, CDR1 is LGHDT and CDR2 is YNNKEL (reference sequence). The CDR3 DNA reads TGTGCCAGCAGCCAAGCCGGGACAACCCACGAGCAGTACTTC. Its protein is CASSQAGTTHEQYF.

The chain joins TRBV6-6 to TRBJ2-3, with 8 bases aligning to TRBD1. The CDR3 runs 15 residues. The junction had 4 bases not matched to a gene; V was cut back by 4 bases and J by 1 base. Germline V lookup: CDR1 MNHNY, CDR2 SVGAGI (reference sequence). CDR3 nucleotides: TGTGCCAGCAGTTCACAGGGGGTGGGCACAGATACGCAGTATTTT. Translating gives CASSSQGVGTDTQYF.

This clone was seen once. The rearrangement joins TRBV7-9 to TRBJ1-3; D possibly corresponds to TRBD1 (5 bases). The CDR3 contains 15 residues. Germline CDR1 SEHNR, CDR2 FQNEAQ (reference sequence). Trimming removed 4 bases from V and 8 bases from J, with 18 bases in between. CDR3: CASSSRTNRMDTIYF. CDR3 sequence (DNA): TGTGCCAGCAGCTCCAGGACTAACAGGATGGACACCATATATTTT.

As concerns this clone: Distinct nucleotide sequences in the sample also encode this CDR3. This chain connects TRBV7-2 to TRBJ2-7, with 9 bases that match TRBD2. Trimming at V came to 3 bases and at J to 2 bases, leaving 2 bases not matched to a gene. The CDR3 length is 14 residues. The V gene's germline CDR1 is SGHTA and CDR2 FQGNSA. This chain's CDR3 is CASSLGGGAYEQYF. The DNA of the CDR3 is TGTGCCAGCAGCTTGGGCGGGGGGGCCTACGAGCAGTACTTC.